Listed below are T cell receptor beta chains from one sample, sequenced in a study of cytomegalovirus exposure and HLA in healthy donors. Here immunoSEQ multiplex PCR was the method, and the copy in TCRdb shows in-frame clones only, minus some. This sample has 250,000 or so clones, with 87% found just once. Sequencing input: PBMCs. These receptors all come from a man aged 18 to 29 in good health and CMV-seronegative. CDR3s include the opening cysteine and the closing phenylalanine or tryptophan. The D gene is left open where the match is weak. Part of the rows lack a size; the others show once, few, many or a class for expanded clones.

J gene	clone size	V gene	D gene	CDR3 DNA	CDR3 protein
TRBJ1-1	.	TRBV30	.	TGTGCCTGGACCGCCACGGGGAACACTGAAGCTTTCTTT	CAWTATGNTEAFF
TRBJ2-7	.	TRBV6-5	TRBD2	TGTGCCAGCAGTCGACTACTAGCGGGAGAGAGCGAGCAGTACTTC	CASSRLLAGESEQYF
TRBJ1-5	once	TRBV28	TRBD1	TGTGCCAGCTACGGACAGGAAATAGGCAATCAGCCCCAGCATTTT	CASYGQEIGNQPQHF
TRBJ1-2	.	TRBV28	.	TGTGCCAGCAGTTTCAGGGGCGATGGCTACACCTTC	CASSFRGDGYTF
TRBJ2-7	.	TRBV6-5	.	TGTGCCAGCAGTTCTACAGGGAAAAGCTACGAGCAGTACTTC	CASSSTGKSYEQYF
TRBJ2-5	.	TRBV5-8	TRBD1	TGTGCCAGCAGCTTGTTTCAGGACAGGGAGACCCAGTACTTC	CASSLFQDRETQYF
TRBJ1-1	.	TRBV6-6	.	TGTGCCACCCTGGGGGGTCGGACTGAAGCTTTCTTT	CATLGGRTEAFF
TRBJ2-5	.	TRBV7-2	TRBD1	TGTGCCAGCAGCCCACCTCCTCATCCGACAGGGGGCGAGACCCAGTACTTC	CASSPPPHPTGGETQYF
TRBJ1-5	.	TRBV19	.	TGTGCCAGTAGTATTGGCAGGGACAATCAGCCCCAGCATTTT	CASSIGRDNQPQHF
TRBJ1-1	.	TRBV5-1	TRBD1	TGCGCCAGCAGCTCAGACAGGGGGATGAACACTGAAGCTTTCTTT	CASSSDRGMNTEAFF
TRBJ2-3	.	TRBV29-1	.	TGCAGCGTTGCGGGGAGAGTCTCAGATACGCAGTATTTT	CSVAGRVSDTQYF
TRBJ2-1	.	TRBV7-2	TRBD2	TGTGCCAGCAGCTCAGGACTAGCGGGGGAAGATGAGCAGTTCTTC	CASSSGLAGEDEQFF
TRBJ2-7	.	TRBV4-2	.	TGTGCCAGCAGCCAGGACAGTGGGTCGATCTACGAGCAGTACTTC	CASSQDSGSIYEQYF
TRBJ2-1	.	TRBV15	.	TGTGCCACCACCATCAGCGGAGCTGCCTACAATGAGCAGTTCTTC	CATTISGAAYNEQFF
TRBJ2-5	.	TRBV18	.	TGTGCCAGCTCACCACCGGGATTCTGGACCTGGCGGGAAGAGACCCAGTACTTC	CASSPPGFWTWREETQYF
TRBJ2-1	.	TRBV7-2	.	TGTGCCAGCAGCTTACCGCTAGCGAGTTCCTACAATGAGCAGTTCTTC	CASSLPLASSYNEQFF
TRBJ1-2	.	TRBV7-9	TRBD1	TGTGCCAGCAGCCCGCGGGACAGCTATGGCTACACCTTC	CASSPRDSYGYTF
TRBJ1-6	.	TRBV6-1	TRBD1	TGTGCCAGCAGCGCCAACGACAGGGGGTACTCACCCCTCCACTTT	CASSANDRGYSPLHF
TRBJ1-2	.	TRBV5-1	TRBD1	TGCGCCAGCAGCTTCGGCATGGGGACAGGGGGCTACGGTGGCTACACCTTC	CASSFGMGTGGYGGYTF
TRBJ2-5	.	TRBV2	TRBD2	TGTGCCAGCAGTGCTATCGGGGGGGCAGAGACCCAGTACTTC	CASSAIGGAETQYF
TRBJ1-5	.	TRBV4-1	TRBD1	TGCGCCAGCAGCCAAGAATTATGGCAGGGGGCGGTCAAGCCCCAGCATTTT	CASSQELWQGAVKPQHF
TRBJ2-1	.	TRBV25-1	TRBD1	TGTGCCAGCAGGAAGGGGACAGGGGACAATGAGCAGTTCTTC	CASRKGTGDNEQFF
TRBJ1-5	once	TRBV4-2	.	TGTGCCAGCAGCCAAGTCTCGGGGTTTCAGCCCCAGCATTTT	CASSQVSGFQPQHF
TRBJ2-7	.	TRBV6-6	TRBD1	TGTGCCAGCAGTTACCCCGGGACAGGTCGCTACGAGCAGTACTTC	CASSYPGTGRYEQYF
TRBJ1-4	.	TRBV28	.	TGTGCCAGCAGTTTTCGGCCCGGCGGTACTAATGAAAAACTGTTTTTT	CASSFRPGGTNEKLFF
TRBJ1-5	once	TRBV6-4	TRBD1	TGTGCCAGCAGTCAGACAGGGAATCAGCCCCAGCATTTT	CASSQTGNQPQHF
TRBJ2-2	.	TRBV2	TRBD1	TGTGCCAGCAGCCGGGACAGTACCTCCGTGGAGCTGTTTTTT	CASSRDSTSVELFF
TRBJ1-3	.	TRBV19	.	TGTGCCAGTAGCCCCCAGGGTAACTCTGGAAACACCATATATTTT	CASSPQGNSGNTIYF
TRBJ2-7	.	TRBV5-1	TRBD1	TGCGCCAGCAGCTTGTTGGACAGGGGACCCTACGAGCAGTACTTC	CASSLLDRGPYEQYF
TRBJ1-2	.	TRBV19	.	TGTGCCAGTAGTATCCGGGAACGTTATGGCTACACCTTC	CASSIRERYGYTF
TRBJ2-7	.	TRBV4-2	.	TGTGCCAGCAGCCAAGATACATCGACTTACTACGAGCAGTACTTC	CASSQDTSTYYEQYF
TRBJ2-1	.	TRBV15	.	TGTGCCACCAGCACACGCGATAATGAGCAGTTCTTC	CATSTRDNEQFF
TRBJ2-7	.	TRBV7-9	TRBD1	TGTGCCAGCAGCTTGGGACAGCTGAGGGAGCAGTACTTC	CASSLGQLREQYF
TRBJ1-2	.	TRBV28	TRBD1	TGTGCCAGCAGTACGGGACAGACTTATGGCTACACCTTC	CASSTGQTYGYTF
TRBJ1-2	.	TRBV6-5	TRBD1	TGTGCCAGCAGTTACTGGGGACAGTTTTCGAACTATGGCTACACCTTC	CASSYWGQFSNYGYTF
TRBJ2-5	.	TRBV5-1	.	TGCGCCAGCAGCTTGGCCCCAGGCCAAGAGACCCAGTACTTC	CASSLAPGQETQYF
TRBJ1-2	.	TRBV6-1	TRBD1	TGTGCCAGCAGTGAAGCGGTGACAGGGGCGAGTGGCTACACCTTC	CASSEAVTGASGYTF
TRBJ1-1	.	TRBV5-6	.	TGTGCCAGCAGGTCTACTGGGACTCCGAACACTGAAGCTTTCTTT	CASRSTGTPNTEAFF
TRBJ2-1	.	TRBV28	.	TGTGCCAGCATGAGGGGGGGCCGTAGCAATGAGCAGTTCTTC	CASMRGGRSNEQFF
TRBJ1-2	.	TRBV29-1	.	TGCAGCGTTGATCAGGGTAGTGGTGGCTACACCTTC	CSVDQGSGGYTF
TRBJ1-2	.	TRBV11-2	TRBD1	TGTGCCAGCGAAGGGACAGCTCGATCCGGCTACACCTTC	CASEGTARSGYTF
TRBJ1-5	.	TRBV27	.	TGTGCCACCAGGGAGGGACCCAATCAGCCCCAGCATTTT	CATREGPNQPQHF
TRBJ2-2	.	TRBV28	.	TGTGCCAGCAGTACACCGGGCGGGGAGCTGTTTTTT	CASSTPGGELFF
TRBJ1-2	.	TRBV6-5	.	TGTGCCAGCAGTTACTCTGGGCAGGTTTCGGGAGAGGAGACCTTC	CASSYSGQVSGEETF
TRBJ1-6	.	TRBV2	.	TGTGCCAGCAGTCGATTCCGGACAGTGACCGTCTCCTATAATTCACCCCTCCACTTT	CASSRFRTVTVSYNSPLHF
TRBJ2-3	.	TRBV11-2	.	TGTGCCAGCAGCCCCGGACAGGGACTAATTAGCACAGATACGCAGTATTTT	CASSPGQGLISTDTQYF
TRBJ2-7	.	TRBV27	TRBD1	TGTGCCAGCAGTTTAAGTGGGACAGGGGATTACGAGCAGTACTTC	CASSLSGTGDYEQYF